Listed here is a single TCR beta chain. Its antigen is not known. These data come from a study of T-cell memory formation after mild COVID-19. Study context: Each donor largely had its own TCR clusters.

In germline, CDR1 is SGHVS, CDR2 FQNEAQ. The CDR3 is 16 residues long. The V end lost 3 bases, the J end lost 6 bases, and 15 bases lay between the germline ends. TCRdb called the 5' RACE reads again in MiXCR, with one record for every CDR3 protein. This sample has 90,000 to 120,000 distinct CDR3 sequences, with about 15% found just once. Study-level findings and limits: Memory cells collected pre-infection included some clones that later responded, suggesting cross-reactive memory joined. While clones contracting from day 15 to 85 were balanced between CD4 and CD8, later expanders leaned CD4+.

This receptor was taken from a man younger than 35 who had mild COVID-19 (a few samples of this study predate the infection). Cell type and time point are not known. The chain uses TRBV7-8 and TRBJ1-6; D is ambiguous. The sequencing sample was made of PBMCs or a T cell subset sorted from them (not recorded which). In DNA, the CDR3 is TGTGCCAGCAGCTTTCTCGGCGAATGGGGTAATTCACCCCTCCACTTT. Translation: CASSFLGEWGNSPLHF.